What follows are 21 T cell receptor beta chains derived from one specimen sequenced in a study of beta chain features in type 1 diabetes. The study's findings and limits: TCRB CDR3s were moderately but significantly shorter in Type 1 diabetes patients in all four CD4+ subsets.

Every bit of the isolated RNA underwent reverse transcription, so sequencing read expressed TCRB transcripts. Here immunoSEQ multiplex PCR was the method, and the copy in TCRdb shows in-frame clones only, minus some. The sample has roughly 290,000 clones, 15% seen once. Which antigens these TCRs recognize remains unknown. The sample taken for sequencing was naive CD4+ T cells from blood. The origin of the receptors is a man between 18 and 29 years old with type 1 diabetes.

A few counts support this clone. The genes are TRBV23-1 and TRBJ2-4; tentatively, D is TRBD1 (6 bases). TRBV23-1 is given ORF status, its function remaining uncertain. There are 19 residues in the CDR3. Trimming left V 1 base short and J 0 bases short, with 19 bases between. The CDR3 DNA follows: TGCGCCAGCAGTCAATTCTGGACCCAGGGGCGGCGAGCCAAAAACATTCAGTACTTC. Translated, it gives CASSQFWTQGRRAKNIQYF.

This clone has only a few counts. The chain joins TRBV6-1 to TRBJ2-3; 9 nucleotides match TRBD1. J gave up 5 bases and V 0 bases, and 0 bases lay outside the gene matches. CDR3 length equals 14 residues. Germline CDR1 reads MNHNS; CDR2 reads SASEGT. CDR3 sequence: CASSEAGQGDTQYF. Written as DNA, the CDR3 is TGTGCCAGCAGTGAAGCGGGACAGGGAGATACGCAGTATTTT.

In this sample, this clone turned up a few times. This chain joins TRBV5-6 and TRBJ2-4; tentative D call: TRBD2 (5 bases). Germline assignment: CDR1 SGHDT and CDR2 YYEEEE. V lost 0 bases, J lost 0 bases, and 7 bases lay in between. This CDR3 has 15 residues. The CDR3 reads CASSLGEIAKNIQYF. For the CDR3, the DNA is TGTGCCAGCAGCTTGGGGGAGATAGCCAAAAACATTCAGTACTTC.

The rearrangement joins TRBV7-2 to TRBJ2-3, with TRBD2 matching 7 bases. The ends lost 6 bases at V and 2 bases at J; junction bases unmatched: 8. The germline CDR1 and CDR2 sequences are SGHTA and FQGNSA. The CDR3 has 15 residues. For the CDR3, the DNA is TGTGCCAGCAGGCGAATCGGGGGGACCACAGATACGCAGTATTTT. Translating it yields CASRRIGGTTDTQYF.

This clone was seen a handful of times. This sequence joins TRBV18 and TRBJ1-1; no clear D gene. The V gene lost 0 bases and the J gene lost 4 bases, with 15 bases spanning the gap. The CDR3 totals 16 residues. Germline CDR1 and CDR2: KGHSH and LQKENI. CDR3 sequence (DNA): TGTGCCAGCTCACCACCGGGTTTAGGAACGGGCACTGAAGCTTTCTTT. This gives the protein CASSPPGLGTGTEAFF.

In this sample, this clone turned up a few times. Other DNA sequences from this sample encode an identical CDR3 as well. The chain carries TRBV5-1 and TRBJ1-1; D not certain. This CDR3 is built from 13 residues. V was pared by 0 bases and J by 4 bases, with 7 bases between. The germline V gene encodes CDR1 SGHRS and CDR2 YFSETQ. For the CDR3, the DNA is TGCGCCAGCAGCTTGGGGTCGGGCACTGAAGCTTTCTTT. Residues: CASSLGSGTEAFF.

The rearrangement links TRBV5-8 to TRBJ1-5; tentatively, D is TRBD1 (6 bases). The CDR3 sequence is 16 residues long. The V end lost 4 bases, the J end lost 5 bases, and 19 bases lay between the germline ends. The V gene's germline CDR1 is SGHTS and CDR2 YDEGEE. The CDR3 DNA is TGTGCCAGCAGCATGGGGCTATGGACAGAAGATCAGCCCCAGCATTTT. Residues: CASSMGLWTEDQPQHF.

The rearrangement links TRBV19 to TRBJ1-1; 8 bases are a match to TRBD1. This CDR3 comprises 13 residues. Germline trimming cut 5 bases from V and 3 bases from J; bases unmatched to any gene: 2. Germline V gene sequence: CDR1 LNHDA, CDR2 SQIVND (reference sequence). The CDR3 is CASSVQGDTEAFF. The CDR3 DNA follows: TGTGCCAGTAGTGTACAGGGGGACACTGAAGCTTTCTTT.

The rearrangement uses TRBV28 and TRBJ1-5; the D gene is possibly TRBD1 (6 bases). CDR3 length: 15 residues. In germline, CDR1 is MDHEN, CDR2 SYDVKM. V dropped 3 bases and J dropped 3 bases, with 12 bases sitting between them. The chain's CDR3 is CASSFSGVHNQPQHF. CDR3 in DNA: TGTGCCAGCAGTTTTTCAGGGGTCCACAATCAGCCCCAGCATTTT.

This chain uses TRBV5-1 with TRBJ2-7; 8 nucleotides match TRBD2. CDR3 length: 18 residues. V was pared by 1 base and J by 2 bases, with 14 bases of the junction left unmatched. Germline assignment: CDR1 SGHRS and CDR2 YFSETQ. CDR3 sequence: CASSLLPYQREPTYEQYF. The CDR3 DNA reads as TGCGCCAGCAGCTTGCTGCCCTACCAGCGGGAGCCTACCTACGAGCAGTACTTC.

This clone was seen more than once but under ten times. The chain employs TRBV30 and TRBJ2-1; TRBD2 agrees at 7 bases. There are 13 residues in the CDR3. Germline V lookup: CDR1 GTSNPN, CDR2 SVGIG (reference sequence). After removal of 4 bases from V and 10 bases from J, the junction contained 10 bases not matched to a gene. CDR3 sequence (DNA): TGTGCCTGGACTAGCGGAGGCCCAGGGGAGCAGTTCTTC. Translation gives CAWTSGGPGEQFF.

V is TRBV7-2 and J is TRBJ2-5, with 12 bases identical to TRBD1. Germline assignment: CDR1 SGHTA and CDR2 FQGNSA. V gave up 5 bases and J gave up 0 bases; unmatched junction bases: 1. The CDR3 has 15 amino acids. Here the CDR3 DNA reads TGTGCCAGCAGCCGGGACAGGGGGCACCAAGAGACCCAGTACTTC. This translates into CASSRDRGHQETQYF.

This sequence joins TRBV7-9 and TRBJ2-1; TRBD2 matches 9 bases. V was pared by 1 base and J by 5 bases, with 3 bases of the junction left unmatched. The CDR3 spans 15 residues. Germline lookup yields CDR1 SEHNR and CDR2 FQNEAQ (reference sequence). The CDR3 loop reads CASSLGLAGDNEQFF. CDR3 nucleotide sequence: TGTGCCAGCAGCTTAGGCTTAGCGGGAGACAATGAGCAGTTCTTC.

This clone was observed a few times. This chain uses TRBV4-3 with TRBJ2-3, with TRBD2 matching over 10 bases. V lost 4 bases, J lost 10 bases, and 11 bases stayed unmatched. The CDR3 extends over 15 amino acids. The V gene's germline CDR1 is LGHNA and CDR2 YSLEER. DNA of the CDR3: TGCGCCAGCAGCCCTGAAGCGAGCGGGGGGGTGTCGCAGTATTTT. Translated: CASSPEASGGVSQYF.

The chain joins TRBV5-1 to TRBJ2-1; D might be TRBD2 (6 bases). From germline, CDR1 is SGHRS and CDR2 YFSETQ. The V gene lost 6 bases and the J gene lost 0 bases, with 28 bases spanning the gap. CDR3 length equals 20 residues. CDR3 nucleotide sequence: TGCGCCAGCAAACGGTTCGGGGGACCACTTCTGGCACTCTCCTACAATGAGCAGTTCTTC. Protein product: CASKRFGGPLLALSYNEQFF.

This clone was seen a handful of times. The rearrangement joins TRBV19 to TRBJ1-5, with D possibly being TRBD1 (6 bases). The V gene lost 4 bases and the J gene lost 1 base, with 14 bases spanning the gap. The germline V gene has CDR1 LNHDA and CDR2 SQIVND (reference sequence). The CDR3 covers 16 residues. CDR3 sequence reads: CASSTQTGPSNQPQHF. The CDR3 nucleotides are TGTGCCAGTAGTACCCAAACAGGGCCGAGCAATCAGCCCCAGCATTTT.

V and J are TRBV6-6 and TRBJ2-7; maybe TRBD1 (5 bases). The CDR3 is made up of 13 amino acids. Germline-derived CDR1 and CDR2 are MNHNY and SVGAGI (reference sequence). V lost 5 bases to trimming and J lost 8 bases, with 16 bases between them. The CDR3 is CASSHNRNLQQYF. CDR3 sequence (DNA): TGTGCCAGCAGTCACAACAGGAATCTGCAGCAGTACTTC.

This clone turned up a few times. The CDR3 loop reads CASSSSTAASEQYF. DNA of the CDR3: TGTGCCAGCAGCTCATCGACAGCCGCTAGCGAGCAGTACTTC. The V call is TRBV9, the J call TRBJ2-7; weak D call: TRBD1 (5 bases). Trimming pared 4 bases from V and 6 bases from J, leaving 17 bases between. CDR3 length equals 14 residues. Germline V gene sequence: CDR1 SGDLS, CDR2 YYNGEE.

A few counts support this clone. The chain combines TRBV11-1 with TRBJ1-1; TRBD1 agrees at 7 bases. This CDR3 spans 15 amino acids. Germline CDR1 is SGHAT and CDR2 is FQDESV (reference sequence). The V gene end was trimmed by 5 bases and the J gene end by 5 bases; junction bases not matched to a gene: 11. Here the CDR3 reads CASSLLNRGETEAFF. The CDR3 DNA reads TGTGCCAGCAGCCTTCTAAACAGGGGAGAAACTGAAGCTTTCTTT.

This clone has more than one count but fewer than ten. Written as DNA, the CDR3 is TGTGCCAGCTCACCACCGTCGGGAGGCGGGCAGTTCTTC. Translating gives CASSPPSGGGQFF. This chain joins TRBV18 and TRBJ2-1; 7 bases align to TRBD2. V was clipped by 0 bases and J by 12 bases; unmatched bases: 5. This CDR3 spans 13 amino acids. CDR1 and CDR2 from the germline V gene are KGHSH and LQKENI.

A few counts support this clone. In DNA form, the CDR3 reads TGTGCCAGCTCTACTACAGGGATCGGCGAGCAGTACTTC. It translates to CASSTTGIGEQYF. This chain joins TRBV25-1 and TRBJ2-7; tentatively, D is TRBD1 (6 bases). The length of the CDR3 is 13 residues. Between the trimmed V and J ends, which lost 8 bases and 6 bases, there was a span of 17 bases. The germline V gene encodes CDR1 MGHDK and CDR2 SYGVNS.